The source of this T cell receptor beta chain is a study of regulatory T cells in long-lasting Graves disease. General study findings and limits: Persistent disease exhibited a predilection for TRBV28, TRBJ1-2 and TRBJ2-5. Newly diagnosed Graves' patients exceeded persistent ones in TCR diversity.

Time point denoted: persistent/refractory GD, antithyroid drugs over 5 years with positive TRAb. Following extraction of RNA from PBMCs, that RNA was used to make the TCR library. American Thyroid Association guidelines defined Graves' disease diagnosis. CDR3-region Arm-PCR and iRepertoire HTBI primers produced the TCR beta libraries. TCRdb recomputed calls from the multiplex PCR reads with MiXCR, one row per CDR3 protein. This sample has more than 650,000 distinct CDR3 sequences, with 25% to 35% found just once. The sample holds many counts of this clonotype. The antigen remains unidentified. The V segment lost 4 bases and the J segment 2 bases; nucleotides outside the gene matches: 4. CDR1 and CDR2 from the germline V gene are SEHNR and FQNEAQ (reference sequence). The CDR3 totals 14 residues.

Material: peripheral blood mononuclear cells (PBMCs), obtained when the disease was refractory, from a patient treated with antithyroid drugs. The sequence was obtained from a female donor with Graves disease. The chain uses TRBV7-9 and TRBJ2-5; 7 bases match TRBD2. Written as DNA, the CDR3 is TGTGCCAGCAGCTCTAGCGGATCACAAGAGACCCAGTACTTC. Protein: CASSSSGSQETQYF.